This passage covers 14 T cell receptor beta chains from one sample sequenced in a study of cytomegalovirus exposure and HLA in healthy donors. The PCR used 60 Vbeta and 13 Jbeta primers. The assay was immunoSEQ multiplex PCR, and TCRdb's table has in-frame clones only and misses some. The sample shows approximately 140,000 clones, over 75% of them seen only once. What was sequenced was PBMCs. The receptors shown here come from a man aged 30 to 39 in good health and CMV-seronegative.

The chain has TRBV2 and TRBJ2-7, with D maybe TRBD1 (6 bases). The CDR3 sequence is 14 residues long. V was cut by 3 bases and J by 2 bases, with 11 bases left in between. The V gene's germline CDR1 is SNHLY and CDR2 FYNNEI. The CDR3 reads CASSEGANPYEQYF. The DNA for the CDR3 is TGTGCCAGCAGTGAGGGGGCCAATCCCTACGAGCAGTACTTC.

The chain uses TRBV5-1 and TRBJ1-1; maybe TRBD1 (6 bases). Trimming stripped 1 base from V and 1 base from J, with 11 bases between. Germline loops: CDR1 SGHRS, CDR2 YFSETQ. The CDR3 has 15 residues. CDR3 amino acids: CASSLLGRGNTEAFF. The CDR3 DNA follows: TGCGCCAGCAGCTTGCTGGGCAGGGGGAACACTGAAGCTTTCTTT.

The chain uses TRBV28 and TRBJ1-4, with unresolved D. This CDR3 has 15 residues. Trimming removed 4 bases from V and 12 bases from J, with 21 bases in between. Germline CDR1 MDHEN, CDR2 SYDVKM. The CDR3 DNA follows: TGTGCCAGCAGTTCCACCTTAGACCGGCTTGCGGAACTGTTTTTT. Translated: CASSSTLDRLAELFF.

J is TRBJ1-4 and V is TRBV30; a possible D gene is TRBD1 (6 bases). The germline CDR1 and CDR2 sequences are GTSNPN and SVGIG (reference sequence). V was pared by 0 bases and J by 11 bases, with 19 bases between. The length of the CDR3 is 15 residues. CDR3 loop: CAWSVEGGIRVKLFF. In nucleotides, the CDR3 is TGTGCCTGGAGTGTTGAGGGGGGGATTAGGGTGAAACTGTTTTTT.

The chain couples TRBV5-5 to TRBJ1-1; 7 bases match TRBD1. J lost 9 bases, V lost 0 bases, and 5 bases had no gene match. The CDR3 runs to 13 residues. The germline V gene encodes CDR1 SGHKS and CDR2 YYEKEE (reference sequence). This chain's CDR3 is CASSLDGDRKAFF. The DNA for the CDR3 is TGTGCCAGCAGCTTGGATGGGGACAGAAAAGCTTTCTTT.

The V call is TRBV30, the J call TRBJ1-1; 7 bases map to TRBD1. The CDR3 is made up of 12 amino acids. V dropped 7 bases and J dropped 6; count of bases not matched to a gene: 8. CDR1 and CDR2 from the germline V gene are GTSNPN and SVGIG (reference sequence). Here the CDR3 DNA reads TGTGCCTCCCACAGGGGAAGGTCTGAAGCTTTCTTT. Translated, it gives CASHRGRSEAFF.

V gene TRBV28 combines with J gene TRBJ1-1, with 7 bases identical to TRBD1. The V segment lost 5 bases and the J segment 2 bases; nucleotides outside the gene matches: 14. There are 17 residues in the CDR3. Germline-derived CDR1 and CDR2 are MDHEN and SYDVKM. The CDR3 sequence is CASSESTPGQTNTEAFF. The DNA of the CDR3 is TGTGCCAGCAGTGAATCGACTCCGGGACAGACTAACACTGAAGCTTTCTTT. Full variable domain (remainder filled in from reference TRBV28 and TRBJ1-1): DVKVTQSSRYLVKRTGEKVFLECVQDMDHENMFWYRQDPGLGLRLIYFSYDVKMKEKGDIPEGYSVSREKKERFSLILESASTNQTSMYLCASSESTPGQTNTEAFFGQGTRLTVV.

The chain joins TRBV4-2 to TRBJ2-3; 7 nucleotides agree with TRBD2. The CDR3 extends over 16 amino acids. V shed 2 bases and J 4 bases; nucleotides not matched to a gene: 9. Germline V gene sequence: CDR1 LGHNA, CDR2 YNFKEQ. DNA for the CDR3: TGTGCCAGCAGCCAACCCTGGGGGGGGACCTCAGATACGCAGTATTTT. Residues: CASSQPWGGTSDTQYF.

This chain joins TRBV5-1 and TRBJ2-7; possibly TRBD1 for D (6 bases). The V and J ends lost 3 bases and 5 bases respectively, with 15 bases between them. This CDR3 is built from 14 residues. Germline V gene data show CDR1 as SGHRS and CDR2 as YFSETQ. In DNA, the CDR3 is TGCGCCAGCAGCTCTCGACAGGTAGGTGACGAGCAGTACTTC. Translation gives CASSSRQVGDEQYF.

The chain recombines TRBV18 with TRBJ1-3, with TRBD1 matching 9 bases. The CDR3 contains 17 residues. Germline CDR1 is KGHSH and CDR2 is LQKENI. J gave up 2 bases and V 2 bases, and 7 bases lay outside the gene matches. The CDR3 bases are TGTGCCAGCTCACCAGCAGGACAGGGGAGCCCTGGAAACACCATATATTTT. Translated, it gives CASSPAGQGSPGNTIYF.

The V and J genes are TRBV29-1 and TRBJ1-4; 10 nucleotides match TRBD1. Germline assignment: CDR1 SQVTM and CDR2 ANQGSEA. The CDR3 spans 13 residues. J gave up 10 bases and V 3 bases, and 5 bases lay outside the gene matches. CDR3 region: CSVDGTGDGKLFF. CDR3 DNA: TGCAGCGTTGACGGGACAGGGGACGGAAAACTGTTTTTT.

The chain uses TRBV15 and TRBJ1-3; no clear D. From germline, CDR1 is LNHNV and CDR2 YYDKDF (reference sequence). This CDR3 is built from 16 residues. V was shortened by 5 bases and J by 0 bases, with 14 bases between the two germline ends. The CDR3 DNA reads as TGTGCCACCAGCCCCCGTGTGGAGGTCTCTGGAAACACCATATATTTT. Translated, it gives CATSPRVEVSGNTIYF.

The chain links TRBV4-1 to TRBJ1-2; no clear D gene. V was pared by 1 base and J by 4 bases, with 13 bases between. The germline V gene has CDR1 MGHRA and CDR2 YSYEKL. This CDR3 spans 15 amino acids. Written as DNA, the CDR3 is TGCGCCAGCAGCCAAGGAGTTCGGCGGGGCTATGGCTACACCTTC. Protein: CASSQGVRRGYGYTF.

The chain combines TRBV5-1 with TRBJ1-1, with D maybe TRBD1 (6 bases). The V and J ends lost 5 bases and 1 base respectively, with 9 bases between them. CDR1 is SGHRS and CDR2 is YFSETQ in the germline V gene. CDR3 length: 13 residues. The CDR3 is CASRWGQNTEAFF. CDR3 coding DNA: TGCGCCAGCAGGTGGGGACAGAACACTGAAGCTTTCTTT.